This T cell receptor beta chain was identified during a study of CD8+CD57+ T cells in acquired aplastic anemia. About the research overall: On average, sorted CD4+ and CD8+ cells gave around 3.3 ug of DNA. General observations from the study: Patients and controls shared under 35 CD8+ CDR3 sequences, highly expressed in patients.

CDR1 and CDR2 from the germline V gene are LNHNV and YYDKDF (reference sequence). This CDR3 is 19 amino acids long. The junction had 17 bases not matched to a gene; V was cut back by 3 bases and J by 4 bases. It was genomic DNA that served as the template for profiling TCR beta VDJ and CDR3. In TCRdb, the reads were re-called with MiXCR into one record per CDR3 protein. The sample has hundreds of thousands of distinct CDR3 sequences; about 70% are singletons. As to this clonotype: The antigen is undetermined.

The sequencing sample was made of sorted CD4+, CD8+, or CD8+CD57+ T cells (not recorded which) from PBMCs. The sequence derives from a human donor in good health, serving as a control. The chain is built from TRBV15 and TRBJ2-2; 7 positions agree with TRBD2. CDR3 in DNA: TGTGCCACCAGCAGTGATGCTGCGGGAGAAAGGCCCAGCACCGGGGAGCTGTTTTTT. Protein product: CATSSDAAGERPSTGELFF.